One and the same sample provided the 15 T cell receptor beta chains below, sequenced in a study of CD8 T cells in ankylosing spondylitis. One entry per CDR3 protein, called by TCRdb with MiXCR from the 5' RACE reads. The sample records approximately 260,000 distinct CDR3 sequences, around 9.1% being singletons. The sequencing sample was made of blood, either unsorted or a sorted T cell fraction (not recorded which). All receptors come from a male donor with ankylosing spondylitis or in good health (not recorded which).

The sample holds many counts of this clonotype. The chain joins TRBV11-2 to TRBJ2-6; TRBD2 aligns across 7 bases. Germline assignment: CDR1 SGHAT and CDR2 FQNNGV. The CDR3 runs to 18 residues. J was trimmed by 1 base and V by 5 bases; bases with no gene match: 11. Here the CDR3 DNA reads TGTGCCAGCAGCCTCTTAACCGGGACTACATCTGGGGCCAACGTCCTGACTTTC. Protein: CASSLLTGTTSGANVLTF.

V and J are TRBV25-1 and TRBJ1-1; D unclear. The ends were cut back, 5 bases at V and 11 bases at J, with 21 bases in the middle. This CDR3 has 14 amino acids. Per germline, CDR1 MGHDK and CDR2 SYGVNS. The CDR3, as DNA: TGTGCCAGCAGTTCCAGGACTTCCCTTAACACGGCTTTCTTT. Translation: CASSSRTSLNTAFF. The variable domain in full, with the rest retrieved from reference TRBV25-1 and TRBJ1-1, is EADIYQTPRYLVIGTGKKITLECSQTMGHDKMYWYQQDPGMELHLIHYSYGVNSTEKGDLSSESTVSRIRTEHFPLTLESARPSHTSQYLCASSSRTSLNTAFFGQGTRLTVV.

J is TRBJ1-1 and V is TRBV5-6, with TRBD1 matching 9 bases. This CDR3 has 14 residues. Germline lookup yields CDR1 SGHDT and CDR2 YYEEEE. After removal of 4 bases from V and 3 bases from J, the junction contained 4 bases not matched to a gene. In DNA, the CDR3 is TGTGCCAGCAGCACAGGGGGCCGGGACACTGAAGCTTTCTTT. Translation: CASSTGGRDTEAFF.

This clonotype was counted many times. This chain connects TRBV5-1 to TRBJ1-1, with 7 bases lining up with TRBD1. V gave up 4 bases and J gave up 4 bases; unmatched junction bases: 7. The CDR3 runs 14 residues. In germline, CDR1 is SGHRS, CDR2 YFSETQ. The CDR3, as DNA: TGCGCCAGCAGCCAGGGGGGGGATGGCACTGAAGCTTTCTTT. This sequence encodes CASSQGGDGTEAFF.

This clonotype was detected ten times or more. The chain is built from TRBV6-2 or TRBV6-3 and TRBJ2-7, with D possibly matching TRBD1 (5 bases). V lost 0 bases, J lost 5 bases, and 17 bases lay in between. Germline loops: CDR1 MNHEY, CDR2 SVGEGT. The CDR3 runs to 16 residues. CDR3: CASSYSIAGPLNEQYF. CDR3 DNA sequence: TGTGCCAGCAGTTACTCGATTGCAGGGCCGCTAAACGAGCAGTACTTC.

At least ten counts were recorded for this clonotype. The CDR3, as DNA: TGCGCCAGCAGCCCCACGGGCAGGGTGGATAGCTCTGGGGCCAACGTCCTGACTTTC. Translation gives CASSPTGRVDSSGANVLTF. V gene TRBV5-1 combines with J gene TRBJ2-6, with D possibly matching TRBD1 (5 bases). This CDR3 spans 19 amino acids. V lost 4 bases, J lost 0 bases, and 20 bases lay in between. Germline V gives CDR1 SGHRS, CDR2 YFSETQ.

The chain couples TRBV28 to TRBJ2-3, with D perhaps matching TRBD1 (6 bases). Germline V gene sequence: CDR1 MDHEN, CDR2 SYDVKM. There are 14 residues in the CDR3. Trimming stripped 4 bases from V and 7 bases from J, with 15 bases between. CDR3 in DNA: TGTGCCAGCAGTTGGGGGCAGACCAGTAATACGCAGTATTTT. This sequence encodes CASSWGQTSNTQYF.

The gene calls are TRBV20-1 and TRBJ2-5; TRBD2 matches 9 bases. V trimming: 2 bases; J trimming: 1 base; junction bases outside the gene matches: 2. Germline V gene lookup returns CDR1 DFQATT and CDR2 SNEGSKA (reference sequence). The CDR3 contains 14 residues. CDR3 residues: CSARLAGSQETQYF. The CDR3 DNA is TGCAGTGCTAGACTAGCGGGGAGCCAAGAGACCCAGTACTTC.

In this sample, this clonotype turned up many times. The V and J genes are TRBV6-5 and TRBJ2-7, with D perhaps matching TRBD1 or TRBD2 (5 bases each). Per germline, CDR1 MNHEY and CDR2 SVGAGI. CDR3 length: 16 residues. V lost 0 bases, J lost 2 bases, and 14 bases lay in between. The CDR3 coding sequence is TGTGCCAGCAGTTACTCGAACGGGGCCCCTACCTACGAGCAGTACTTC. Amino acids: CASSYSNGAPTYEQYF.

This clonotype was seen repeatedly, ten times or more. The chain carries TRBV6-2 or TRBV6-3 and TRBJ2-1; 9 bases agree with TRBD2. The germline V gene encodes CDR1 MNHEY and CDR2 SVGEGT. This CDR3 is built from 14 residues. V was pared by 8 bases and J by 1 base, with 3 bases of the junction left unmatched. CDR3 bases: TGTGCCAGCCGAGCGGGGGGTTCCTACAATGAGCAGTTCTTC. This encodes CASRAGGSYNEQFF.

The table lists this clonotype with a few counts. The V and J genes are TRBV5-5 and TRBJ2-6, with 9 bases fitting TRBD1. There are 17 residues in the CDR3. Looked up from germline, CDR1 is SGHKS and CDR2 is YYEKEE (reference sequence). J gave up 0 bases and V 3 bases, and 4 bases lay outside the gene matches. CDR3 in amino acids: CASSSGTGYSGANVLTF. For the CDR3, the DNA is TGTGCCAGCAGCTCTGGGACAGGGTACTCTGGGGCCAACGTCCTGACTTTC.

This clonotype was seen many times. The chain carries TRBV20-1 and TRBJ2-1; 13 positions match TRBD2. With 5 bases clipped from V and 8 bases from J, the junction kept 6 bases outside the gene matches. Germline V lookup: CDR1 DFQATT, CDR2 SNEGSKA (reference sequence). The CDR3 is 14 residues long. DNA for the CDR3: TGCAGTGCTCCACTAGCGGGAGGGCCGGATGAGCAGTTCTTC. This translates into CSAPLAGGPDEQFF.

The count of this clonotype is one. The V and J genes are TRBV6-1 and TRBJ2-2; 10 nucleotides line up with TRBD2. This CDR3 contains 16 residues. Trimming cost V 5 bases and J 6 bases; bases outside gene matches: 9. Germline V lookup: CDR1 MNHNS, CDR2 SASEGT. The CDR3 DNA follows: TGTGCCAGCAGTCTCGGGCTAGCGGGAGTGTCCGGGGAGCTGTTTTTT. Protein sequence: CASSLGLAGVSGELFF.

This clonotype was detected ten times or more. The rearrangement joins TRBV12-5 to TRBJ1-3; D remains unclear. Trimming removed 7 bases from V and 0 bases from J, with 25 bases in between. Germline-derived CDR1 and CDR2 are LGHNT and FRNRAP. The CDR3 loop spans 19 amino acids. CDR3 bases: TGTGCTAGTGCCATCGAACAATTTACCCACTGGAGCTCTGGAAACACCATATATTTT. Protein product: CASAIEQFTHWSSGNTIYF.

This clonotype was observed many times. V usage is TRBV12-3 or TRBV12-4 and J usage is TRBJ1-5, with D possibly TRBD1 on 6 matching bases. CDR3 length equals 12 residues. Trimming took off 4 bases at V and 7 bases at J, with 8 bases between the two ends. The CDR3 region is CASSSGAQPQHF. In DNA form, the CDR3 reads TGTGCCAGCAGTTCAGGGGCCCAGCCCCAGCATTTT.